This T cell receptor beta chain appears in the sequencing data of a study of regulatory T cells in long-lasting Graves disease. This clonotype was picked up many times. Germline CDR1 SGHRS, CDR2 YFSETQ. Trimming at V came to 4 bases and at J to 1 base, leaving 8 bases not matched to a gene. The CDR3 length is 15 residues. Stated time point: newly diagnosed GD, antithyroid drugs for less than 3 months. PBMC-derived RNA was used for the TCR library. Combining iRepertoire HTBI primers with Arm-PCR of CDR3 regions, the authors built TCR beta libraries. TCRdb fed the multiplex PCR reads into MiXCR, producing one record per CDR3 protein. This table has about 360,000 distinct CDR3 sequences, roughly 15% appearing once. This sample was shared with a second study, whose subject was T cells in Graves' hyperthyroidism and ophthalmopathy.

V is TRBV5-1 and J is TRBJ2-7; 7 bases map to TRBD1. The receptor's source is a woman aged 18-29 years with Graves disease. Sequenced material: peripheral blood mononuclear cells (PBMCs), taken at new diagnosis, from a patient treated with antithyroid drugs. CDR3 bases: TGCGCCAGCAGCCCGACAGGGATCGATTCCTACGAGCAGTACTTC. It translates to CASSPTGIDSYEQYF.